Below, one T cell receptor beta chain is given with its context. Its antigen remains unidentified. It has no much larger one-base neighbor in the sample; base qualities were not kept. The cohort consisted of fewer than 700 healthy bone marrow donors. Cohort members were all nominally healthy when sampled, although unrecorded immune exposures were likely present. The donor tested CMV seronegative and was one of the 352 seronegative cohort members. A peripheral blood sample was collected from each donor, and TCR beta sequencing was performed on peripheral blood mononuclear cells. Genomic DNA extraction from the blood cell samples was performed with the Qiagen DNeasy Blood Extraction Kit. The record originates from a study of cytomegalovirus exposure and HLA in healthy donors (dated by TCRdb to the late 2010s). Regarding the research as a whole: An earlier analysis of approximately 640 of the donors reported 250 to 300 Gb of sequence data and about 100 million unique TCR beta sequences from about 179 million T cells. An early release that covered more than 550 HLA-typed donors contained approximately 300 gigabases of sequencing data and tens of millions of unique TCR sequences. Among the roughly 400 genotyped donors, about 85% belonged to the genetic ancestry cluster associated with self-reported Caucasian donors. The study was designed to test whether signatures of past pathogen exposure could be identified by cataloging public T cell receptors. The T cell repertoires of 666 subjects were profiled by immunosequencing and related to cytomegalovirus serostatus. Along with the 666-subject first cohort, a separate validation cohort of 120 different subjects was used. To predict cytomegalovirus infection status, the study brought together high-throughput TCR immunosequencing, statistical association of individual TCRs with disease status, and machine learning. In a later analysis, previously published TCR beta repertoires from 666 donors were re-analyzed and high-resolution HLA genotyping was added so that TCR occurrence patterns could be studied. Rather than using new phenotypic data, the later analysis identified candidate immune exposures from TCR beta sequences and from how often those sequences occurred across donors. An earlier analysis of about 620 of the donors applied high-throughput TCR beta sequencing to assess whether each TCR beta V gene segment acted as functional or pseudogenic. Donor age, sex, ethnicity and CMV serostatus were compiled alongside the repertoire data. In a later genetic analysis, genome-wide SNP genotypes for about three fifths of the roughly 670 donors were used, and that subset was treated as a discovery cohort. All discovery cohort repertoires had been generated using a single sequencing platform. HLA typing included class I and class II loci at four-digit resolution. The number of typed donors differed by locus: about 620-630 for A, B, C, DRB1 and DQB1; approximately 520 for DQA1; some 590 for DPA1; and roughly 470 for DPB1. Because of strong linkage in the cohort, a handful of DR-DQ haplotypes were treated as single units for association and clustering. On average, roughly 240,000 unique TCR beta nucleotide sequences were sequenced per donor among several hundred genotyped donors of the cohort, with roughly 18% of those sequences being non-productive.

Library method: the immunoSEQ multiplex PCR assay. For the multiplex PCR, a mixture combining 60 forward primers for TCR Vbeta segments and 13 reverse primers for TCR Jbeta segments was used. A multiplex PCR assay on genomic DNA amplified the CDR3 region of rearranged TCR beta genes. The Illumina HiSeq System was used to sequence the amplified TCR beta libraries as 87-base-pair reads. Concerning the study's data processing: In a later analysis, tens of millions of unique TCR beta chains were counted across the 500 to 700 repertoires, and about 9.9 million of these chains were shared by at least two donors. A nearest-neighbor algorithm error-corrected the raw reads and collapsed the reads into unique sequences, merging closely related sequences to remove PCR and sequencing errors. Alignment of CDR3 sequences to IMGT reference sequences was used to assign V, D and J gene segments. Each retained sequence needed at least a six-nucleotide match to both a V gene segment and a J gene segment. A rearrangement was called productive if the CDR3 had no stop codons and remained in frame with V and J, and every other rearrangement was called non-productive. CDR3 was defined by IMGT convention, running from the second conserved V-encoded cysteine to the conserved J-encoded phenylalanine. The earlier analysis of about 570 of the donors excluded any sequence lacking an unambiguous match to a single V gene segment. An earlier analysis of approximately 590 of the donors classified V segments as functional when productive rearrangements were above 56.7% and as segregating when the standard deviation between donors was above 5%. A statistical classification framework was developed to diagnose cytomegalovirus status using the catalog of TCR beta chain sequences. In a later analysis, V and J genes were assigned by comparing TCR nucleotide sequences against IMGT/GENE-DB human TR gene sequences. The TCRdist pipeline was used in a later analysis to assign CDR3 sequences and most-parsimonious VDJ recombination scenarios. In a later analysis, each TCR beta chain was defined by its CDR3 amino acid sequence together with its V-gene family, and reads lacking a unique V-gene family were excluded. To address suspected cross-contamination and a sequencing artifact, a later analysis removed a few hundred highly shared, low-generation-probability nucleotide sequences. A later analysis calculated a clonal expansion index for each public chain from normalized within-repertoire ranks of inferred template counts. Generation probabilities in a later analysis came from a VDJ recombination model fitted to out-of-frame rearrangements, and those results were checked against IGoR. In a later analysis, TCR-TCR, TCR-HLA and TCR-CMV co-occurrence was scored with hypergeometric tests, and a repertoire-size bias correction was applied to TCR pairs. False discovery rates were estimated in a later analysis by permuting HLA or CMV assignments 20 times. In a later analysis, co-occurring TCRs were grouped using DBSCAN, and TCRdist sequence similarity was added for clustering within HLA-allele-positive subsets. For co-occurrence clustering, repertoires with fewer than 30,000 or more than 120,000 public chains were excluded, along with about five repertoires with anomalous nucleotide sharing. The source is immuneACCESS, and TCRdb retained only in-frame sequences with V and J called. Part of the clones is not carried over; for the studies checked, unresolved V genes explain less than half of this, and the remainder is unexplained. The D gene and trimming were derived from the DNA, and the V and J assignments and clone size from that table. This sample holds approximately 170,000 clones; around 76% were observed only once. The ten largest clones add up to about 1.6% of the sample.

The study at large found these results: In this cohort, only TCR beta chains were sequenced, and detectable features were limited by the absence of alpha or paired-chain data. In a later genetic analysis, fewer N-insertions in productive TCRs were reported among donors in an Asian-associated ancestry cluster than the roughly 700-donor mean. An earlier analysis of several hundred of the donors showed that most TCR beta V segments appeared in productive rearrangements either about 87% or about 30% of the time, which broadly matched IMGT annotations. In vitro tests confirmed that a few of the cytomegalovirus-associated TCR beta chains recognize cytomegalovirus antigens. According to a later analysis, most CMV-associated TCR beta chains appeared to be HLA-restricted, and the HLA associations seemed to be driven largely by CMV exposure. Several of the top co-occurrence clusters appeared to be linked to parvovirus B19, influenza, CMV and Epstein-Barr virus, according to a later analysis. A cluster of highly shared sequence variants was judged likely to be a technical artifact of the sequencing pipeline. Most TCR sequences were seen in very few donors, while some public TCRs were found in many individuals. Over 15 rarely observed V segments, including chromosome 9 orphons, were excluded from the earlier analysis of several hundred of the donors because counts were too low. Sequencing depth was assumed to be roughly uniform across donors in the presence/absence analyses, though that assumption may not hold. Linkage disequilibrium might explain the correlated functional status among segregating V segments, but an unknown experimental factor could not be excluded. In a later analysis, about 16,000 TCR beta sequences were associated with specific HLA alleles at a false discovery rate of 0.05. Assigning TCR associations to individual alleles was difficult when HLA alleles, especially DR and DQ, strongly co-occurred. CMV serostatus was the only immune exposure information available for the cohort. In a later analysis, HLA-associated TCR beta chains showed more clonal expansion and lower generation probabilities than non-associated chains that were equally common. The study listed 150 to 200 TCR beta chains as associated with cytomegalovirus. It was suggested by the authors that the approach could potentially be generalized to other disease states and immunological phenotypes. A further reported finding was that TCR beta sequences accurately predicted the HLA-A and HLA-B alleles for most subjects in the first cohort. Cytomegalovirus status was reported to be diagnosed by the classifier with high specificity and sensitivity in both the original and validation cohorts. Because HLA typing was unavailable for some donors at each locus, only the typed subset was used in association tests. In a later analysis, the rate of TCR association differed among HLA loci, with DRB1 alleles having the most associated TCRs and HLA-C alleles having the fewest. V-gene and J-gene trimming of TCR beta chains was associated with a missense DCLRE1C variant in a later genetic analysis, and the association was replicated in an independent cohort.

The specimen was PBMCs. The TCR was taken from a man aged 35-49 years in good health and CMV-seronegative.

The DNA sequence reads TGTGCCAGTAGTCCTAGGACAGGGGGGAACACCGGGGAGCTGTTTTTT. It translates to CASSPRTGGNTGELFF. The V and J segments used are TRBV19 and TRBJ2-2; 10 middle bases align to TRBD1. The germline V gene (reference sequence) yields LNHDA for CDR1 and SQIVND for CDR2. The CDR3 contains 16 residues, cysteine and phenylalanine counted. The retained sequence is limited to the CDR3, 48 bases, with the frame set at the first base. Unmatched junction bases come to 4, with V trimmed by 5 bases and J by 1 base.